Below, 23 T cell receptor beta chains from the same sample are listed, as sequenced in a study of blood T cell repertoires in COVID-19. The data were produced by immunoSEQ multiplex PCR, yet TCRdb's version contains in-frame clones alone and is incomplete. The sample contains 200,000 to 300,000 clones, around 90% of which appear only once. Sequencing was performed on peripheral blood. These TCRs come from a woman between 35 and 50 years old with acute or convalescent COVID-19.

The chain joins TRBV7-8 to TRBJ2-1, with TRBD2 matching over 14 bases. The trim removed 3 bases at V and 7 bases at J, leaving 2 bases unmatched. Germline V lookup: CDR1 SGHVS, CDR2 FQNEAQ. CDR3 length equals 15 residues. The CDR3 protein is CASSLTSGGVNEQFF. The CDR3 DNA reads TGTGCCAGCAGCTTGACTAGCGGGGGGGTGAATGAGCAGTTCTTC. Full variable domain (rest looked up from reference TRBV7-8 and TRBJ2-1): GAGVSQSPRYKVAKRGQDVALRCDPISGHVSLFWYQQALGQGPEFLTYFQNEAQLDKSGLPSDRFFAERPEGSVSTLKIQRTQQEDSAVYLCASSLTSGGVNEQFFGPGTRLTVL.

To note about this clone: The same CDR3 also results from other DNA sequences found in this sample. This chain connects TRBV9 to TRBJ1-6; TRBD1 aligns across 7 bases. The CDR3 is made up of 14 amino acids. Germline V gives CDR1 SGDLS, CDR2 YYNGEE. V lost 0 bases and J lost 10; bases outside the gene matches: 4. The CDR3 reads CASSVGQGWSPLHF. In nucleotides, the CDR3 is TGTGCCAGCAGCGTAGGACAGGGATGGTCACCCCTCCACTTT.

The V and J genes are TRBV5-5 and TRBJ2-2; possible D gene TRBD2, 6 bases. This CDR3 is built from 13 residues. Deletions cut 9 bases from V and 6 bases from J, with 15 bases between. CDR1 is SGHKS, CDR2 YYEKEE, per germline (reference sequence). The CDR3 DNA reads TGTGCCACCCCAGGGAGGATCGCCGGGGAGCTGTTTTTT. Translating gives CATPGRIAGELFF.

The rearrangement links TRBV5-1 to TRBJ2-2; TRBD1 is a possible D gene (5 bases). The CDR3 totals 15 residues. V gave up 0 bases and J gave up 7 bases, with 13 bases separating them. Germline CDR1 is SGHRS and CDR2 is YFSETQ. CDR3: CASSLVAGSGGELFF. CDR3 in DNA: TGCGCCAGCAGCTTGGTGGCAGGGTCGGGCGGGGAGCTGTTTTTT.

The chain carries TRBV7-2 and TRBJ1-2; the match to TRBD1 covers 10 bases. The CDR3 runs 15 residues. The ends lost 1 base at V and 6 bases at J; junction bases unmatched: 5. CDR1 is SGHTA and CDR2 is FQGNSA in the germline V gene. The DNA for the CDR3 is TGTGCCAGCAGCTTAGTAGGGACAGGGGCGGATGGCTACACCTTC. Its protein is CASSLVGTGADGYTF.

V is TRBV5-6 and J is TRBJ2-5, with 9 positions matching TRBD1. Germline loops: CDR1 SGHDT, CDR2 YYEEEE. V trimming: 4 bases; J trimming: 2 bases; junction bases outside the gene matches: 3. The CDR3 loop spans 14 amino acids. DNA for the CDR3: TGTGCCAGCAGCAAAGGGACAGGGCAAGAGACCCAGTACTTC. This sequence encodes CASSKGTGQETQYF.

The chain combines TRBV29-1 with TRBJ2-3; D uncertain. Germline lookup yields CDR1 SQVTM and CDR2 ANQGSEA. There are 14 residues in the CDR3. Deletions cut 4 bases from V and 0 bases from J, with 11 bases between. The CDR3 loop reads CSVVPYTSTDTQYF. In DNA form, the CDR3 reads TGCAGCGTTGTCCCGTATACTAGCACAGATACGCAGTATTTT.

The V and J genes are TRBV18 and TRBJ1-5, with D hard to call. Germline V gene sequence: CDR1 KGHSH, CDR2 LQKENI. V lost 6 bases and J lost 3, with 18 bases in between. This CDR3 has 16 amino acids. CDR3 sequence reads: CASSPGSGPVNQPQHF. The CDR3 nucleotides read TGTGCCAGCTCTCCGGGGAGTGGACCGGTCAATCAGCCCCAGCATTTT.

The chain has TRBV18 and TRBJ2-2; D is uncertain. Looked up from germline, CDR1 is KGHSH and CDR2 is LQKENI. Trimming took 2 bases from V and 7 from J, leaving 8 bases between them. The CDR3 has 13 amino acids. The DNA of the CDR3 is TGTGCCAGCTCACCAGGCACCCTCGGGGAGCTGTTTTTT. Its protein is CASSPGTLGELFF.

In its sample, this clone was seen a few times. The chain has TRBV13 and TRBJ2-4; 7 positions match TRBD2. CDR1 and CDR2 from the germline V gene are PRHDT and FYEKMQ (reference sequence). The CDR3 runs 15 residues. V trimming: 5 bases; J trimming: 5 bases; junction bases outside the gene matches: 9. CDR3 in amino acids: CASSEGPRGENIQYF. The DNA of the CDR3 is TGTGCCAGCAGCGAGGGCCCCCGGGGGGAAAACATTCAGTACTTC.

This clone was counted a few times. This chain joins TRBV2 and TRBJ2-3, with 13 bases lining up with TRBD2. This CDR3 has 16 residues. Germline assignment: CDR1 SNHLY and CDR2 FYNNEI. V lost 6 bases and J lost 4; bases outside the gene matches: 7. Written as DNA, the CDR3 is TGTGCCAGCAGCCGATTGACTAGCGGGGGGTCAGATACGCAGTATTTT. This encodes CASSRLTSGGSDTQYF.

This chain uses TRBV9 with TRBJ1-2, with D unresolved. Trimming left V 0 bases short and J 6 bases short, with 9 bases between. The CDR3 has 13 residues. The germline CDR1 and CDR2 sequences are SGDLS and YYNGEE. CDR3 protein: CASSVVETNGYTF. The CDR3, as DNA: TGTGCCAGCAGCGTAGTGGAGACCAATGGCTACACCTTC.

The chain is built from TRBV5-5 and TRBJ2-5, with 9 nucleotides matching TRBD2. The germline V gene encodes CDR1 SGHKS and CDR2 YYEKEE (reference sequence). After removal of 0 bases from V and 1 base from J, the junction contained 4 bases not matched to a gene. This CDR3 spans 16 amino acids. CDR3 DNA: TGTGCCAGCAGCTTGGGAAGCGGGGGGAGCCAAGAGACCCAGTACTTC. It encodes CASSLGSGGSQETQYF.

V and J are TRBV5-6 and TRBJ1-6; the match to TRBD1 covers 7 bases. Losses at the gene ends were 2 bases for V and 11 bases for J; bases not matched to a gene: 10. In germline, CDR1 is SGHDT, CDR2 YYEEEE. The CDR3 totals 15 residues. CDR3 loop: CASSFPGQALTPLHF. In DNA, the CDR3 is TGTGCCAGCAGCTTCCCCGGACAGGCTTTAACACCCCTCCACTTT.

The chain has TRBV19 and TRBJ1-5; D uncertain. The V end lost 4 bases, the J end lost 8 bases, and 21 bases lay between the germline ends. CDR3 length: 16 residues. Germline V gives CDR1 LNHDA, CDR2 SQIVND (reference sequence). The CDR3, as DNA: TGTGCCAGTAGTAACCAACCGATGGCCCATAATAAGCCCCAGCATTTT. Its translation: CASSNQPMAHNKPQHF.

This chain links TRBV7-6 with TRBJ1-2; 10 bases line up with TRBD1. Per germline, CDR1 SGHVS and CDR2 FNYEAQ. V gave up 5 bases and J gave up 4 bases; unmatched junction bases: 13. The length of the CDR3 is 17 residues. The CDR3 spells CASSVGQGSGYGYGYTF. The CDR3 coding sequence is TGTGCCAGCAGCGTGGGACAGGGGTCGGGGTATGGCTATGGCTACACCTTC.

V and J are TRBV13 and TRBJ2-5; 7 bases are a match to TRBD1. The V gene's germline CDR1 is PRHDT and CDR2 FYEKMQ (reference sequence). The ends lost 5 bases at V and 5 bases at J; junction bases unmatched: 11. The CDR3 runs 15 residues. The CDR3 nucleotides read TGTGCCAGCAGCACAAGACAGGGAGATTGGGAGACCCAGTACTTC. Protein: CASSTRQGDWETQYF.

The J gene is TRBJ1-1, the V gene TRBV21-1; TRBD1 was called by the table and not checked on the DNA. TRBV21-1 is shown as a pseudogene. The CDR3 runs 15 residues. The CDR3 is CASIDPGQGNTEAFF. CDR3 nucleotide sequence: TGTGCCAGCATCGATCCGGGACAGGGAAACACTGAAGCTTTCTTT.

CDR3 coding DNA: TGTGCCAGCAGTTTTGGAGGACCGTACACCTTC. This translates into CASSFGGPYTF. The V gene is TRBV12-3 or TRBV12-4, the J gene TRBJ1-2; D not certain. The V gene lost 3 bases and the J gene lost 11 bases, with 10 bases spanning the gap. The CDR3 sequence is 11 residues long.

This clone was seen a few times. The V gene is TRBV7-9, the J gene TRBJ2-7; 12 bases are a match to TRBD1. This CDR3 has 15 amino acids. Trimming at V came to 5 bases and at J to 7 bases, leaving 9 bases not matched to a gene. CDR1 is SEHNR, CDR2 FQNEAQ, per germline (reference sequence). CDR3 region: CASSQRGQGAFEQYV. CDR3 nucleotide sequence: TGTGCCAGCAGCCAGAGGGGACAGGGGGCGTTTGAGCAGTACGTC.

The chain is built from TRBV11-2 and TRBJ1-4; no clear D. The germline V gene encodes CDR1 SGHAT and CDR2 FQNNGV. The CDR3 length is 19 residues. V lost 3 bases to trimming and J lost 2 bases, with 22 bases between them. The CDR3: CASSFFTWREVSTNEKLFF. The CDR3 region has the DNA TGTGCCAGCAGCTTTTTTACTTGGCGGGAAGTCAGTACTAATGAAAAACTGTTTTTT.

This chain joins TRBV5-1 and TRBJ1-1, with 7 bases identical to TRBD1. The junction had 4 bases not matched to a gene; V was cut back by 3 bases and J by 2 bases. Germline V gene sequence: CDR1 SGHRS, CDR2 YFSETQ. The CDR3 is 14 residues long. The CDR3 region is CASSSTGVNTEAFF. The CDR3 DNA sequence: TGCGCCAGCAGCTCAACAGGGGTAAACACTGAAGCTTTCTTT.

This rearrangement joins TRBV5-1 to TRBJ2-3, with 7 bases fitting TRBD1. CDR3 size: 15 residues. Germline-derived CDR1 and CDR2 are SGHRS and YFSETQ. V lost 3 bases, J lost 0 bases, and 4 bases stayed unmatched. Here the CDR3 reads CASSSRQGSTDTQYF. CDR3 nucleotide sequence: TGCGCCAGCAGCTCCCGACAGGGTAGCACAGATACGCAGTATTTT. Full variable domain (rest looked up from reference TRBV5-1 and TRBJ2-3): KAGVTQTPRYLIKTRGQQVTLSCSPISGHRSVSWYQQTPGQGLQFLFEYFSETQRNKGNFPGRFSGRQFSNSRSEMNVSTLELGDSALYLCASSSRQGSTDTQYFGPGTRLTVL.